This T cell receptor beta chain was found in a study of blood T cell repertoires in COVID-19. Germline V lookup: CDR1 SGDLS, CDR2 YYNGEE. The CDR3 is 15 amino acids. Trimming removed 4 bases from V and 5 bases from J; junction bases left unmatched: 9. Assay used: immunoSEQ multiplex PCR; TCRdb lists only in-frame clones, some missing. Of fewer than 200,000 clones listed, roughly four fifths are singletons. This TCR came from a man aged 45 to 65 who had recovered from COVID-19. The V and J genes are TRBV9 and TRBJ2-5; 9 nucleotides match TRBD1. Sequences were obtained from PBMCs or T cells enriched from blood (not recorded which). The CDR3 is CASSQNTGGRETQYF. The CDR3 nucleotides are TGTGCCAGCAGCCAAAATACAGGGGGCCGGGAGACCCAGTACTTC. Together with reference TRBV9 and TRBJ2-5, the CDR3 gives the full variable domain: DSGVTQTPKHLITATGQRVTLRCSPRSGDLSVYWYQQSLDQGLQFLIQYYNGEERAKGNILERFSAQQFPDLHSELNLSSLELGDSALYFCASSQNTGGRETQYFGPGTRLLVL.